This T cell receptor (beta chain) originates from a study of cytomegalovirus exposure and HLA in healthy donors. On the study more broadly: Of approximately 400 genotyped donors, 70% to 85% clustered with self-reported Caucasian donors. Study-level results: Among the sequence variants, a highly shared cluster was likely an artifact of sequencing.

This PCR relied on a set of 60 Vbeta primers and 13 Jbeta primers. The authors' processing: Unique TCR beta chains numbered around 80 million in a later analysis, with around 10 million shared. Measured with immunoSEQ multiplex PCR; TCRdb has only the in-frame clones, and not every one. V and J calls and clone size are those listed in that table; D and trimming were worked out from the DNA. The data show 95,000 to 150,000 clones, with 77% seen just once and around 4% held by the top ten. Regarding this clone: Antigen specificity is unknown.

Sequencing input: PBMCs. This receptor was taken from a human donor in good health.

CDR3: CASRDRANYGYTF. The DNA for the CDR3 is TGTGCCAGCCGGGACAGGGCTAACTATGGCTACACCTTC. The rearrangement links TRBV2 to TRBJ1-2; 9 nucleotides agree with TRBD1. V lost 8 bases and J lost 0; bases outside the gene matches: 1. This CDR3 spans 13 amino acids. The germline gives CDR1 SNHLY, CDR2 FYNNEI.